The 20 T cell receptor beta chains below come from one sample, sequenced in a study of blood T cells in healthy people across ages. A second about 6 to 11 cycle PCR used barcoded and J-beta primers. TCRdb fed the 5' RACE reads into MiXCR, producing one record per CDR3 protein. The top ten hold roughly 13% of the sample, which has hundreds of thousands of distinct CDR3 sequences, about 48% seen once. What was sequenced was blood. The receptors here all came from a man aged 25 to 40 in good health.

This clonotype was observed a handful of times. The CDR3 reads CASSLEGRRETQYF. The CDR3 bases are TGCGCCAGCAGCTTGGAGGGGAGGCGAGAGACCCAGTACTTC. This sequence joins TRBV5-1 and TRBJ2-5, with D tentatively TRBD2 (6 bases). V lost 0 bases, J lost 4 bases, and 10 bases lay in between. This CDR3 has 14 residues. Per germline, CDR1 SGHRS and CDR2 YFSETQ. The full variable domain, with the rest looked up from reference TRBV5-1 and TRBJ2-5, is KAGVTQTPRYLIKTRGQQVTLSCSPISGHRSVSWYQQTPGQGLQFLFEYFSETQRNKGNFPGRFSGRQFSNSRSEMNVSTLELGDSALYLCASSLEGRRETQYFGPGTRLLVL.

The chain combines TRBV3-1 with TRBJ2-3; weak D call: TRBD2 (5 bases). V was pared by 3 bases and J by 3 bases, with 10 bases between. The CDR3 extends over 14 amino acids. The V gene's germline CDR1 is LGHDT and CDR2 YNNKEL (reference sequence). CDR3: CASSHPGNTDTQYF. CDR3 nucleotides: TGTGCCAGCAGCCATCCCGGGAATACAGATACGCAGTATTTT.

This chain joins TRBV27 and TRBJ1-4; no firm D call. The CDR3 is 14 amino acids. Trimming pared 7 bases from V and 3 bases from J, leaving 12 bases between. CDR1 is MNHEY, CDR2 SMNVEV, per germline (reference sequence). The CDR3: CASKYWSANEKLFF. The CDR3 DNA reads TGTGCCAGCAAGTACTGGTCGGCTAATGAAAAACTGTTTTTT.

This clonotype was found a few times. J is TRBJ1-5 and V is TRBV28; maybe TRBD1 (6 bases). The CDR3 sequence is 14 residues long. With 11 bases removed from V and 0 bases from J, the gap between germline ends came to 14 bases. Looked up from germline, CDR1 is MDHEN and CDR2 is SYDVKM. This CDR3 reads CAGYRAGSNQPQHF. The CDR3, as DNA: TGTGCCGGGTACAGGGCAGGTAGCAATCAGCCCCAGCATTTT.

This clonotype was observed once. Since the CDR3 does not end with the conserved phenylalanine or tryptophan, this likely comes from a read error. This chain links TRBV7-2 with TRBJ2-3, with 7 bases fitting TRBD2. With 9 bases clipped from V and 0 bases from J, the junction kept 6 bases outside the gene matches. In germline, CDR1 is SGHTA, CDR2 FQGNSA. The CDR3 is 14 residues long. Written as DNA, the CDR3 is TGTGCCAGTACCGGGGGGTTAAGCACAGATACGCAGTATTCT. Translation gives CASTGGLSTDTQYS.

The chain joins TRBV20-1 to TRBJ2-7, with a possible D match to TRBD2 (7 bases). The CDR3 sequence is 14 residues long. Germline values: CDR1 DFQATT, CDR2 SNEGSKA (reference sequence). With 3 bases removed from V and 0 bases from J, the gap between germline ends came to 12 bases. CDR3 nucleotide sequence: TGCAGTGCTAGTGTGCGGGGGCGCTCCTACGAGCAGTACTTC. Amino acids: CSASVRGRSYEQYF.

This chain uses TRBV9 with TRBJ2-3; a weak D match, TRBD1 (5 bases). V was cut by 7 bases and J by 3 bases, with 18 bases left in between. From germline, CDR1 is SGDLS and CDR2 YYNGEE. The length of the CDR3 is 15 residues. CDR3 DNA sequence: TGTGCCAGCGGACGCCAGGGTGCAGAGACAGATACGCAGTATTTT. Translating it yields CASGRQGAETDTQYF.

The rearrangement uses TRBV18 and TRBJ1-1; D is unresolved. Per the germline V gene, CDR1 is KGHSH and CDR2 is LQKENI. The CDR3 sequence is 13 residues long. Trimming left V 2 bases short and J 1 base short, with 5 bases between. CDR3 protein: CASSPLQNTEAFF. In DNA, the CDR3 is TGTGCCAGCTCACCATTACAGAACACTGAAGCTTTCTTT.

The V and J genes are TRBV28 and TRBJ2-6; 8 nucleotides match TRBD1. V was clipped by 6 bases and J by 0 bases; unmatched bases: 4. This CDR3 has 16 amino acids. Germline CDR1 and CDR2: MDHEN and SYDVKM. The CDR3 reads CASRPTGGSGANVLTF. CDR3 bases: TGTGCCAGCAGGCCAACAGGGGGCTCTGGGGCCAACGTCCTGACTTTC.

This chain connects TRBV5-6 to TRBJ2-5, with D perhaps matching TRBD1 or TRBD2 (6 bases each). TRBJ2-1 explains the end of the DNA better; the J call may be wrong. CDR1 is SGHDT, CDR2 YYEEEE, per germline. The CDR3 sequence is 16 residues long. Here the CDR3 DNA reads TGTGCCAGCAGCCGGAGGGGGACGATTCTCCAAGAGACCCAGTTCTTC. As protein: CASSRRGTILQETQFF.

This clonotype turned up a few times. The V gene is TRBV7-2, the J gene TRBJ2-1; the D gene is possibly TRBD2 (5 bases). CDR3 length equals 14 residues. Germline-derived CDR1 and CDR2 are SGHTA and FQGNSA. Trimming took 5 bases from V and 9 from J, leaving 17 bases between them. DNA for the CDR3: TGTGCCAGCAGCGCACGTTCATTGACTACTGAGCAGTTCTTC. This translates into CASSARSLTTEQFF.

The chain joins TRBV12-3 or TRBV12-4 to TRBJ1-1; D is uncertain. Trimming left V 6 bases short and J 4 bases short, with 9 bases between. CDR3 size: 12 residues. In DNA form, the CDR3 reads TGTGCCAGCAGGTGGGAGGCCACTGAAGCTTTCTTT. Translation gives CASRWEATEAFF.

This clonotype was observed a few times. The chain employs TRBV6-6 and TRBJ1-2; D is uncertain. Germline V CDR1 and CDR2: MNHNY, SVGAGI (reference sequence). The CDR3 has 11 amino acids. With 2 bases removed from V and 7 bases from J, the gap between germline ends came to 5 bases. The CDR3 DNA sequence: TGTGCCAGCAGTTACCTGAGTGGCTACACCTTC. Translating gives CASSYLSGYTF.

This clonotype was picked up one time. V and J are TRBV15 and TRBJ2-1; 11 bases are a match to TRBD2. The J segment lost 3 bases and the V segment lost 2 bases, leaving 3 bases of the junction unmatched. There are 16 residues in the CDR3. Germline CDR1 and CDR2: LNHNV and YYDKDF (reference sequence). CDR3 loop: CATSRPGTSGYNEQFF. CDR3 in DNA: TGTGCCACCAGCAGACCCGGGACTAGCGGCTACAATGAGCAGTTCTTC.

This clonotype occurred many times. This chain uses TRBV7-2 with TRBJ2-4; D gene ambiguous. Between the trimmed V and J ends, which lost 1 base and 0 bases, there was a span of 10 bases. This CDR3 region has 16 residues. CDR1 and CDR2 (germline): SGHTA, FQGNSA. CDR3 nucleotide sequence: TGTGCCAGCAGCTTAGATGGAGCGCTAGCCAAAAACATTCAGTACTTC. It specifies CASSLDGALAKNIQYF.

The chain links TRBV20-1 to TRBJ2-4; TRBD1 matches 8 bases. The V segment lost 5 bases and the J segment 5 bases; nucleotides outside the gene matches: 8. The germline V gene encodes CDR1 DFQATT and CDR2 SNEGSKA (reference sequence). The CDR3 contains 14 residues. DNA for the CDR3: TGCAGTGCTTCCTCCGGGACAGGCCAAAACATTCAGTACTTC. Protein: CSASSGTGQNIQYF.

Regarding this clonotype: A read error is possible here, since a much larger clone lies one base away. This rearrangement joins TRBV7-9 to TRBJ2-4; D not resolved. Germline lookup yields CDR1 SEHNR and CDR2 FQNEAQ (reference sequence). The CDR3 is 16 amino acids. V lost 1 base and J lost 5, with 15 bases in between. CDR3 coding DNA: TGTGCCAGCAGCTTAGGACGTATCCTTTTGGAAAACATTCAGTACTTC. Residues: CASSLGRILLENIQYF.

The chain links TRBV29-1 to TRBJ2-7; perhaps TRBD1 as D (5 bases). The CDR3 is 15 residues long. Trimming left V 6 bases short and J 0 bases short, with 18 bases between. Germline CDR1 SQVTM, CDR2 ANQGSEA. CDR3 in amino acids: CSVLMPGHRSYEQYF. The CDR3 nucleotides read TGCAGCGTACTCATGCCAGGACACCGCTCCTACGAGCAGTACTTC.

This chain connects TRBV6-5 to TRBJ2-3; 12 positions match TRBD2. The CDR3 spans 18 residues. Germline V gene lookup returns CDR1 MNHEY and CDR2 SVGAGI. Trimming at V came to 6 bases and at J to 0 bases, leaving 10 bases not matched to a gene. CDR3 loop: CASSYLGLAGRSTDTQYF. The CDR3 bases are TGTGCCAGCAGCTACCTCGGACTAGCGGGGAGGAGCACAGATACGCAGTATTTT.

This clonotype was picked up a small number of times. The J gene is TRBJ2-3, the V gene TRBV7-2, with D perhaps TRBD1 (5 bases). Trimming took off 3 bases at V and 1 base at J, with 11 bases between the two ends. The CDR3 contains 15 residues. The V gene's germline CDR1 is SGHTA and CDR2 FQGNSA. The CDR3 DNA reads TGTGCCAGCAGCTTGCAGGGTATTGGCACAGATACGCAGTATTTT. Translating it yields CASSLQGIGTDTQYF.